This T cell receptor (beta chain) was sequenced for a study of T cells after somatic rescue of genetic block. Assay used: immunoSEQ multiplex PCR; TCRdb lists only in-frame clones, some missing. The sample shows around 52,000 clones, approximately 96% of them seen only once. Sequencing was performed on peripheral blood mononuclear cells (PBMCs). This TCR was sampled from a child in the first two years of life.

This chain's CDR3 is CASRQDEKLFF. The CDR3 DNA reads TGCGCCAGCAGACAGGATGAAAAACTGTTTTTT. V and J are TRBV5-1 and TRBJ1-4, with D perhaps TRBD1 (5 bases). V was shortened by 5 bases and J by 6 bases, with 5 bases between the two germline ends. Germline lookup yields CDR1 SGHRS and CDR2 YFSETQ. The CDR3 length is 11 residues.